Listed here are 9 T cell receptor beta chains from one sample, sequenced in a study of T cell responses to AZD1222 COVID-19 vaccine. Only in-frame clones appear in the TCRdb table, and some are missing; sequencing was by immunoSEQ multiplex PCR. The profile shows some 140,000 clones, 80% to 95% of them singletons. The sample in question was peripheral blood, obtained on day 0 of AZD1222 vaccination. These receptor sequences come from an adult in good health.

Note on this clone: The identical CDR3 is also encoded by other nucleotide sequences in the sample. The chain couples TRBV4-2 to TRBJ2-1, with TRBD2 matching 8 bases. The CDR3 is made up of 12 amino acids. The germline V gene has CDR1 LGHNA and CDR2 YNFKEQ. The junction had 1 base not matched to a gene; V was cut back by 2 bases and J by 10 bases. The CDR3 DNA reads TGTGCCAGCAGCCAACTAGCGGGCGAGCAGTTCTTC. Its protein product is CASSQLAGEQFF.

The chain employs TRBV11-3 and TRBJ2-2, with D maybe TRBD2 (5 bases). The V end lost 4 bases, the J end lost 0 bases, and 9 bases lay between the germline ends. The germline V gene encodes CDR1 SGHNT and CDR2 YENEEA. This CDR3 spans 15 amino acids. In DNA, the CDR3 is TGTGCCAGCAGCTCAACTAGGGCGAACACCGGGGAGCTGTTTTTT. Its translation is CASSSTRANTGELFF.

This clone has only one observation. The CDR3 reads CASSLGWTLNQPQHF. CDR3 in DNA: TGTGCCAGCAGCTTAGGTTGGACATTAAATCAGCCCCAGCATTTT. This chain joins TRBV7-2 and TRBJ1-5, with a possible D match to TRBD1 (5 bases). Trimming left V 1 base short and J 4 bases short, with 11 bases between. Germline V gene lookup returns CDR1 SGHTA and CDR2 FQGNSA. The CDR3 has 15 amino acids.

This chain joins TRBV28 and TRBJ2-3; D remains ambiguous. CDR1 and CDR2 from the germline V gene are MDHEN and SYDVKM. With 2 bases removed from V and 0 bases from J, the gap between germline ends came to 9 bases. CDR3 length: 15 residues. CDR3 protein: CASSLQFPSTDTQYF. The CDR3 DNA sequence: TGTGCCAGCAGTTTACAATTCCCGAGCACAGATACGCAGTATTTT.

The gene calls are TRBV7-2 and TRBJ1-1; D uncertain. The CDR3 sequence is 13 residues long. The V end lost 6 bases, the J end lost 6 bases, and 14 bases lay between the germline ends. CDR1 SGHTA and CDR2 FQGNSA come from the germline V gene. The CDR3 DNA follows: TGTGCCAGCAGTTCAAGACCGGACTCTGAAGCTTTCTTT. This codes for CASSSRPDSEAFF.

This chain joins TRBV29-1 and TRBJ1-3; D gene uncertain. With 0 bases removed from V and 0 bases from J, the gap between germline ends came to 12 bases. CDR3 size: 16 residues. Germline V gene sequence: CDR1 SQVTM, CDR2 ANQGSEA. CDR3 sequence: CSVEEPGGYSGNTIYF. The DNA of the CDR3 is TGCAGCGTTGAAGAACCGGGCGGATACTCTGGAAACACCATATATTTT.

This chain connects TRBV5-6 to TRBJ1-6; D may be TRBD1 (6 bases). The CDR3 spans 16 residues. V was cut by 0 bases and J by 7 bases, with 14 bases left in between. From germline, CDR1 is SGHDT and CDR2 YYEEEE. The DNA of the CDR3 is TGTGCCAGCAGCTTGGGTACGGGGGCCGGGAATTCACCCCTCCACTTT. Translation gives CASSLGTGAGNSPLHF.

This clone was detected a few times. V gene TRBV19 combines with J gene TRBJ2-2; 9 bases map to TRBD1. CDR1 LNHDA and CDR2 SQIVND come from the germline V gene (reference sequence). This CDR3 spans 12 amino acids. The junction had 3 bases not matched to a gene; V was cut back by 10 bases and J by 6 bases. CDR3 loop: CATRDRAGELFF. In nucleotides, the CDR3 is TGTGCCACCCGGGACAGGGCCGGGGAGCTGTTTTTT.

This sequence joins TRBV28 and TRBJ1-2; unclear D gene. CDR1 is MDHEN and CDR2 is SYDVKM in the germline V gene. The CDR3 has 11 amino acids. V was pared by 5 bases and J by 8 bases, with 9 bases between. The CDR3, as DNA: TGTGCCAGCAGTGCTCGGGTCGGCTACACCTTC. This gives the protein CASSARVGYTF.